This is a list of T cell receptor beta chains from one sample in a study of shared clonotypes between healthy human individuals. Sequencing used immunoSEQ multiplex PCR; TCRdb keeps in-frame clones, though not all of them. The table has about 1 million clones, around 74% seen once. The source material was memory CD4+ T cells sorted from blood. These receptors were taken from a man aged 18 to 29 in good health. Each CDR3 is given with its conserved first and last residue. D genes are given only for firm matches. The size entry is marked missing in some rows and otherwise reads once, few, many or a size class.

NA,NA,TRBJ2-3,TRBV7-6,CASSRGSETDTQYF,TGTGCCAGCAGCCGTGGCTCCGAGACAGATACGCAGTATTTT
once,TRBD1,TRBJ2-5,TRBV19,CASSNHQTKTGGVETQYF,TGTGCCAGTAGTAACCACCAAACCAAGACAGGGGGAGTGGAGACCCAGTACTTC
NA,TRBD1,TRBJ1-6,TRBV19,CASSSGTGNSPLHF,TGTGCCAGTAGCTCCGGGACAGGGAATTCACCCCTCCACTTT
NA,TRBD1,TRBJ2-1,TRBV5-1,CASRTGTGPYNEQFF,TGCGCCAGCAGAACCGGGACAGGTCCCTACAATGAGCAGTTCTTC
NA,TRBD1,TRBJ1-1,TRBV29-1,CSVRTGVYDTEAFF,TGCAGCGTTAGGACAGGGGTGTATGACACTGAAGCTTTCTTT
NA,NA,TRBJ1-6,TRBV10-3,CAIQVGSYSPLHF,TGTGCCATTCAGGTGGGAAGTTATTCACCCCTCCACTTT
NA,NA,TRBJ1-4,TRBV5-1,CASSLGAGINEKLFF,TGCGCCAGCAGCTTGGGGGCAGGGATTAATGAAAAACTGTTTTTT
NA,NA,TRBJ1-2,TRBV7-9,CASSPRDVYTF,TGTGCCAGCAGCCCGAGGGACGTCTACACCTTC
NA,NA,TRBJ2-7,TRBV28,CASSSRYEQYF,TGTGCCAGCAGTTCAAGGTACGAGCAGTACTTC
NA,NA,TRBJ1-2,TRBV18,CASSPWTTGYGYTF,TGTGCCAGCTCACCATGGACGACGGGCTATGGCTACACCTTC
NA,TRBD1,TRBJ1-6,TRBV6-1,CASSGADRAGNSPLHF,TGTGCCAGCAGTGGCGCCGACAGGGCAGGCAATTCACCCCTCCACTTT
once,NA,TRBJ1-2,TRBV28,CASSTGGGNSNYGYTF,TGTGCCAGCAGTACGGGAGGTGGCAACAGTAACTATGGCTACACCTTC
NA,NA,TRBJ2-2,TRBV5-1,CASSSGRMNTGELFF,TGCGCCAGCAGCTCCGGACGGATGAACACCGGGGAGCTGTTTTTT
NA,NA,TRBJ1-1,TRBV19,CASSPRQGRISTEAFF,TGTGCCAGTAGTCCTAGGCAGGGAAGAATTAGCACTGAAGCTTTCTTT
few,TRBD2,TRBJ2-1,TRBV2,CASSVGLAGGYNEQFF,TGTGCCAGCAGTGTAGGCCTCGCGGGAGGTTACAATGAGCAGTTCTTC
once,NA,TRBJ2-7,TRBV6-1,CAISEETYEQYF,TGTGCCATCAGTGAAGAAACCTACGAGCAGTACTTC
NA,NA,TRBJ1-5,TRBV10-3,CAIGEASGPQHF,TGTGCCATCGGAGAGGCGTCAGGGCCCCAGCATTTT
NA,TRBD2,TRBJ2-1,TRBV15,CATSRDLTGRGGEYNEQFF,TGTGCCACCAGCAGAGATCTTACCGGGAGGGGGGGAGAATACAATGAGCAGTTCTTC
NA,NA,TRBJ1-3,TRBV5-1,CASSRDGYSGNTIYF,TGCGCCAGCAGCAGGGACGGGTACTCTGGAAACACCATATATTTT
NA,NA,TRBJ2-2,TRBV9,CASSAPRSANTGELFF,TGTGCCAGCAGCGCCCCACGGAGCGCGAACACCGGGGAGCTGTTTTTT
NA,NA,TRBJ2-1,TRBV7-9,CASSLVSYNEQFF,TGTGCCAGCAGCTTAGTGTCGTACAATGAGCAGTTCTTC
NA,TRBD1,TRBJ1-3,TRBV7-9,CASRGTDSGNTIYF,TGTGCCAGCAGGGGGACAGACTCTGGAAACACCATATATTTT
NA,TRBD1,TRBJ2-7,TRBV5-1,CASSNPDRGWEQYF,TGCGCCAGCAGCAACCCGGACAGGGGATGGGAGCAGTACTTC
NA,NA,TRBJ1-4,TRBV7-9,CASSLGFSEKLFF,TGTGCCAGCAGCTTAGGGTTCAGTGAAAAACTGTTTTTT
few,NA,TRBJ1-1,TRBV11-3,CASSLVSRGLF,TGTGCCAGCAGCTTAGTTAGCCGGGGTCTCTTT
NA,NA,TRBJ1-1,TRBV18,CASSRGQNTEAFF,TGTGCCAGCTCACGGGGCCAGAACACTGAAGCTTTCTTT
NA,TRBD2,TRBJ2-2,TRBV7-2,CASSLLRTSGGTGELFF,TGTGCCAGCAGCTTACTGCGGACTAGCGGGGGCACCGGGGAGCTGTTTTTT
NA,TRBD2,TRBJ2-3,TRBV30,CAWSQAGGPITQYF,TGTGCCTGGAGTCAAGCGGGAGGCCCCATTACGCAGTATTTT
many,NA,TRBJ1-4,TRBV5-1,CASSHDGANEKLFF,TGCGCCAGCAGCCACGACGGAGCTAATGAAAAACTGTTTTTT
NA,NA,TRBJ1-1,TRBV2,CASGSKANTEAFF,TGTGCCAGCGGTTCTAAGGCTAACACTGAAGCTTTCTTT
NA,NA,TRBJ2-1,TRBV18,CASSPSGAYNEQFF,TGTGCCAGCTCTCCCTCGGGGGCCTACAATGAGCAGTTCTTC
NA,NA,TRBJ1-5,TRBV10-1,CASSEPSKRRSNQPQHF,TGCGCCAGCAGTGAACCCTCCAAAAGGAGGAGCAATCAGCCCCAGCATTTT
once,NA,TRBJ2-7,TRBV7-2,CASSPRQGRYEQYF,TGTGCCAGCAGCCCTCGACAAGGCCGCTACGAGCAGTACTTC
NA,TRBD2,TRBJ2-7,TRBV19,CASSAPGLAYYEQYF,TGTGCCAGTAGTGCACCGGGACTAGCGTACTACGAGCAGTACTTC
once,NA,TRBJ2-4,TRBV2,CASSEEGGTKNIQYF,TGTGCCAGCAGTGAAGAAGGGGGGACCAAAAACATTCAGTACTTC
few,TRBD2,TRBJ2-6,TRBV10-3,CAIKSPSGGAGANVLTF,TGTGCCATCAAGTCCCCTAGCGGGGGGGCTGGGGCCAACGTCCTGACTTTC
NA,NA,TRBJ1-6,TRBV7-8,CASSLARPTGNSPLHF,TGTGCCAGCAGCTTAGCTCGGCCGACTGGAAATTCACCCCTCCACTTT
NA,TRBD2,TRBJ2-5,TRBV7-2,CASSASGREETQYF,TGTGCCAGCAGCGCTAGCGGGAGGGAAGAGACCCAGTACTTC
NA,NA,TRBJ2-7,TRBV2,CASKGGRGSYEQYF,TGTGCCAGCAAGGGGGGCAGAGGGTCCTACGAGCAGTACTTC
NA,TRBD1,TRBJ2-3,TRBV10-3,CAISPGTGDTDTQYF,TGTGCCATCAGCCCTGGGACAGGAGATACAGATACGCAGTATTTT
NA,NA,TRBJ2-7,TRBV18,CASSRSGDPYEQYF,TGTGCCAGCTCACGGTCAGGGGACCCCTACGAGCAGTACTTC
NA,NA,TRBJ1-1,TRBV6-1,CASTATAIPPPEAFF,TGTGCCAGCACCGCAACGGCGATTCCCCCCCCTGAAGCTTTCTTT
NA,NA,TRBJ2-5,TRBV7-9,CASSLGTTSQETQYF,TGTGCCAGCAGCTTAGGGACTACCTCACAAGAGACCCAGTACTTC
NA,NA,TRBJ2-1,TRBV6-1,CASSEAQLREEFF,TGTGCCAGCAGTGAAGCGCAACTGAGGGAAGAGTTCTTC
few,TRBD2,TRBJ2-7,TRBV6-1,CASSGGSGGAYEQYF,TGTGCCAGCAGTGGTGGTAGCGGGGGGGCCTACGAGCAGTACTTC
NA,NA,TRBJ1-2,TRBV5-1,CASSPGEGTYGYTF,TGCGCCAGCAGCCCCGGGGAAGGGACCTATGGCTACACCTTC
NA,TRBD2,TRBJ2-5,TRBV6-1,CASSLTSGTSETQYF,TGTGCCAGCAGCCTCACTAGCGGGACGTCAGAGACCCAGTACTTC
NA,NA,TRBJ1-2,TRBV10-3,CATLRAGNYGYTF,TGTGCCACCCTAAGGGCGGGGAACTATGGCTACACCTTC
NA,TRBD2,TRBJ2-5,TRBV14,CASSHFGTSFQTQYF,TGTGCCAGCAGCCACTTTGGGACTAGCTTCCAGACCCAGTACTTC
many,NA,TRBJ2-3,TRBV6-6,CASRGQDYGTDTQYF,TGTGCCAGCAGAGGGCAGGACTACGGCACAGATACGCAGTATTTT
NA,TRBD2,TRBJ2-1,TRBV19,CASSNPERGDRNEQFF,TGTGCCAGTAGTAACCCCGAGCGGGGGGATCGGAATGAGCAGTTCTTC
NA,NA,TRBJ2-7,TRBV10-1,CASSPDSYEQYF,TGCGCCAGCAGCCCCGACAGCTACGAGCAGTACTTC
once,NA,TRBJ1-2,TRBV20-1,CSAILGAGYTF,TGCAGTGCTATCCTGGGGGCTGGCTACACCTTC
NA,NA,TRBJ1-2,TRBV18,CASSPSVGDYGYTF,TGTGCCAGCTCACCGTCAGTTGGGGACTATGGCTACACCTTC
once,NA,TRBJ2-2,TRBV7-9,CASSPANTGELFF,TGTGCCAGCAGCCCCGCTAACACCGGGGAGCTGTTTTTT
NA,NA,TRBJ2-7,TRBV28,CASRSGTKRYEQYF,TGTGCCAGCAGGTCCGGGACCAAGCGCTACGAGCAGTACTTC
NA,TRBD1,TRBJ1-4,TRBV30,CAWSVLTGVNEKLFF,TGTGCCTGGAGTGTCTTGACAGGGGTAAATGAAAAACTGTTTTTT
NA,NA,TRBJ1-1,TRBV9,CASSVWAGVDGEAFF,TGTGCCAGCAGCGTTTGGGCAGGAGTAGATGGTGAAGCTTTCTTT